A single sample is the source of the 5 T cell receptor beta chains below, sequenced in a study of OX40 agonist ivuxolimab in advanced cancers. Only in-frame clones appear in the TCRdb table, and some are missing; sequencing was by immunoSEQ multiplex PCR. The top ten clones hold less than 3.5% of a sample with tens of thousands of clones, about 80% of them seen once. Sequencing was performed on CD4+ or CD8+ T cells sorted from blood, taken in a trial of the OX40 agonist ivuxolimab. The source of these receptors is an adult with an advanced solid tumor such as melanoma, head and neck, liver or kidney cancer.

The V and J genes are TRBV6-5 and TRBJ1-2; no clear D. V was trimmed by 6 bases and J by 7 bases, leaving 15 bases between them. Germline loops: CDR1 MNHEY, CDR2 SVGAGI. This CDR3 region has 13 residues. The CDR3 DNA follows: TGTGCCAGCAGCCCTACGTCGCCGCCTGGCTACACCTTC. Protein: CASSPTSPPGYTF.

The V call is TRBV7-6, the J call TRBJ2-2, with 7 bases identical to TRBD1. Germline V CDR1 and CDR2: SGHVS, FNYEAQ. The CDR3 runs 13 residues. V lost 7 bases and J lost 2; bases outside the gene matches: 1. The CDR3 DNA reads TGTGCCAGCAAGGGGGCAAACACCGGGGAGCTGTTTTTT. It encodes CASKGANTGELFF.

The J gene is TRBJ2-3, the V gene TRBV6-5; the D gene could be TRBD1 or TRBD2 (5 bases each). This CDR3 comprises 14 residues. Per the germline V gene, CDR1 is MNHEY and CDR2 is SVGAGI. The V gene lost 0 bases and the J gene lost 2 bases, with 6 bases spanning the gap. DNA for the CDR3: TGTGCCAGCAGTTACTCGGGGGACACAGATACGCAGTATTTT. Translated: CASSYSGDTDTQYF.

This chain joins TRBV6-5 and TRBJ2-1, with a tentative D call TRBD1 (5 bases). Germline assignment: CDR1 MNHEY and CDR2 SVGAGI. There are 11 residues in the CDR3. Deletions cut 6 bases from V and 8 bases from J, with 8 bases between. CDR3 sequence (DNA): TGTGCCAGCAGCCTCAGGGATGAGCAGTTCTTC. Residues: CASSLRDEQFF.

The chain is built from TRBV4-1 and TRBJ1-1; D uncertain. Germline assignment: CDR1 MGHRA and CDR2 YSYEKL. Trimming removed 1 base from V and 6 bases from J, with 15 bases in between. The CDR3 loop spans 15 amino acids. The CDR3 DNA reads TGCGCCAGCAGCCAAGGGAATGTCAACACTGCTGAAGCTTTCTTT. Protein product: CASSQGNVNTAEAFF.